These 24 T cell receptor beta chains originate from one sample sequenced in a study of graft-versus-host responses after intestinal transplantation. Antigens for these TCRs are unknown. TCRdb's table, derived via immunoSEQ multiplex PCR, lists solely in-frame clones and lacks some. The data contain roughly 120,000 clones, about 93% of them singletons. This specimen consisted of unstimulated CD4+ T cells sorted from spleen or lymph node cells, obtained before intestinal transplant. These receptors were obtained from a human donor who received an intestinal transplant.

The rearrangement links TRBV6-5 to TRBJ2-3, with 7 bases that match TRBD2. CDR1 and CDR2 (germline): MNHEY, SVGAGI. J was trimmed by 5 bases and V by 6 bases; bases with no gene match: 8. The CDR3 totals 14 residues. CDR3 sequence (DNA): TGTGCCAGCAGGGCGGGAGTGGTAATAGATACGCAGTATTTT. Translated: CASRAGVVIDTQYF.

The V and J genes are TRBV5-1 and TRBJ2-2; D perhaps matches TRBD1 (6 bases). This CDR3 has 15 amino acids. The germline gives CDR1 SGHRS, CDR2 YFSETQ. V was trimmed by 0 bases and J by 4 bases, leaving 10 bases between them. CDR3 protein: CASSLGQAATGELFF. In DNA, the CDR3 is TGCGCCAGCAGCTTGGGACAGGCGGCCACCGGGGAGCTGTTTTTT.

V is TRBV7-9 and J is TRBJ2-1; 14 nucleotides align to TRBD2. The CDR3 has 15 residues. Germline V gene data show CDR1 as SEHNR and CDR2 as FQNEAQ (reference sequence). Trimming took 6 bases from V and 9 from J; bases not matched to a gene: 7. The CDR3 bases are TGTGCCAGCAGGGCCGGGACTAGCGGGAGAGGTGAGCAGTTCTTC. Residues: CASRAGTSGRGEQFF.

V and J are TRBV9 and TRBJ2-1; 13 bases align to TRBD2. The CDR3 is made up of 18 amino acids. CDR1 is SGDLS, CDR2 YYNGEE, per germline. The V gene end was trimmed by 4 bases and the J gene end by 3 bases; junction bases not matched to a gene: 10. Here the CDR3 reads CASSPGTSGTLDYNEQFF. DNA of the CDR3: TGTGCCAGCAGCCCCGGGACTAGCGGGACCTTAGACTACAATGAGCAGTTCTTC.

The CDR3 sequence: CAWSVRPPGAGEKLFF. In DNA, the CDR3 is TGTGCCTGGAGTGTACGCCCCCCAGGGGCTGGTGAAAAACTGTTTTTT. This sequence joins TRBV30 and TRBJ1-4; TRBD1 might be the D (6 bases). The length of the CDR3 is 16 residues. Trimming took 0 bases from V and 7 from J, leaving 18 bases between them. Germline CDR1 is GTSNPN and CDR2 is SVGIG (reference sequence).

This clone was recorded only once. The rearrangement uses TRBV7-6 and TRBJ2-2, with a tentative D call TRBD1 (5 bases). The germline V gene has CDR1 SGHVS and CDR2 FNYEAQ. V lost 2 bases and J lost 3, with 16 bases in between. The CDR3 is 17 residues long. CDR3 loop: CASSLSGADSHTGELFF. DNA of the CDR3: TGTGCCAGCAGCTTAAGTGGGGCTGACTCTCACACCGGGGAGCTGTTTTTT.

The rearrangement uses TRBV14 and TRBJ2-3; D uncertain. The CDR3 extends over 13 amino acids. V lost 0 bases, J lost 7 bases, and 8 bases lay in between. Germline V gene lookup returns CDR1 SGHDN and CDR2 FVKESK. CDR3 coding DNA: TGTGCCAGCAGCCAAGACCCTAGTAATACGCAGTATTTT. Amino acid sequence: CASSQDPSNTQYF.

This chain links TRBV6-1 with TRBJ1-1; D gene uncertain. V shed 2 bases and J shed 0 bases, with 7 bases lying between them. Germline CDR1 MNHNS, CDR2 SASEGT. The CDR3 has 14 amino acids. The chain's CDR3 is CASSENPVNTEAFF. The CDR3 DNA follows: TGTGCCAGCAGTGAAAACCCAGTGAACACTGAAGCTTTCTTT.

The J gene is TRBJ2-7, the V gene TRBV6-5; 7 bases align to TRBD1. CDR1 MNHEY and CDR2 SVGAGI come from the germline V gene. The CDR3 length is 16 residues. With 0 bases clipped from V and 0 bases from J, the junction kept 5 bases outside the gene matches. Here the CDR3 DNA reads TGTGCCAGCAGTTACTCGGGGCACAGGGGCTCCTACGAGCAGTACTTC. It yields the protein CASSYSGHRGSYEQYF.

The rearrangement uses TRBV6-4 and TRBJ1-6; maybe TRBD1 (5 bases). The CDR3 totals 16 residues. Germline loops: CDR1 MRHNA, CDR2 SNTAGT. Trimming cost V 5 bases and J 5 bases, with 16 bases left between them. CDR3 sequence reads: CASSNHGEGHNSPLHF. The CDR3 coding sequence is TGTGCCAGCAGTAACCACGGGGAGGGGCATAATTCACCCCTCCACTTT.

This chain uses TRBV6-5 with TRBJ1-5; no definite D call. The CDR3 extends over 13 amino acids. Germline V lookup: CDR1 MNHEY, CDR2 SVGAGI. The germline V and J ends were trimmed by 5 bases and 1 base, with 6 bases remaining between them. The CDR3 DNA is TGTGCCAGCAGTCCACAAAGCAATCAGCCCCAGCATTTT. Translated: CASSPQSNQPQHF.

This sequence joins TRBV11-1 and TRBJ1-2; 9 bases are a match to TRBD1. The CDR3 spans 15 residues. Germline CDR1 and CDR2: SGHAT and FQDESV (reference sequence). After removal of 4 bases from V and 3 bases from J, the junction contained 6 bases not matched to a gene. CDR3 sequence: CASSSYRGRDYGYTF. The CDR3 DNA follows: TGTGCCAGCAGCTCCTACAGGGGGCGCGACTATGGCTACACCTTC.

V gene TRBV6-1 combines with J gene TRBJ1-3, with 9 bases lining up with TRBD1. V gave up 6 bases and J gave up 2 bases; unmatched junction bases: 2. The length of the CDR3 is 14 residues. Looked up from germline, CDR1 is MNHNS and CDR2 is SASEGT. CDR3 DNA: TGTGCCAGCAGGACAGGGGGTACTGGAAACACCATATATTTT. It translates to CASRTGGTGNTIYF.

This chain uses TRBV9 with TRBJ2-1; 9 bases are shared with TRBD2. The germline V gene encodes CDR1 SGDLS and CDR2 YYNGEE. CDR3 length: 17 residues. The V and J ends lost 4 bases and 0 bases, in that order; junction bases with no gene match: 8. Here the CDR3 reads CASSPTIAGDSYNEQFF. As DNA, the CDR3 is TGTGCCAGCAGCCCGACTATAGCGGGAGACTCCTACAATGAGCAGTTCTTC.

The chain has TRBV5-5 and TRBJ2-5, with 8 bases lining up with TRBD1. The J segment lost 4 bases and the V segment lost 3 bases, leaving 2 bases of the junction unmatched. CDR1 and CDR2 from the germline V gene are SGHKS and YYEKEE (reference sequence). The CDR3 spans 13 residues. DNA for the CDR3: TGTGCCAGCAGCTGGACAGGGATAGAGACCCAGTACTTC. Translated: CASSWTGIETQYF.

This clone was counted once. The chain employs TRBV7-6 and TRBJ2-5; no clear D gene. The V gene lost 5 bases and the J gene lost 1 base, with 14 bases spanning the gap. Germline CDR1 reads SGHVS; CDR2 reads FNYEAQ. The CDR3 extends over 15 amino acids. In nucleotides, the CDR3 is TGTGCCAGCAGCCCCACCCGGCATAGCCAAGAGACCCAGTACTTC. Its translation: CASSPTRHSQETQYF.

The J gene is TRBJ1-5, the V gene TRBV7-2; 7 positions match TRBD1. The CDR3 sequence is 15 residues long. V lost 5 bases to trimming and J lost 6 bases; unmatched junction nucleotides: 10. The V gene's germline CDR1 is SGHTA and CDR2 FQGNSA. In nucleotides, the CDR3 is TGTGCCAGCAGCCTTACAGGGGATAGGGTTCAGCCCCAGCATTTT. Translated, it gives CASSLTGDRVQPQHF.

A few counts support this clone. The V gene is TRBV18, the J gene TRBJ2-1; the D gene is possibly TRBD2 (6 bases). The germline V gene encodes CDR1 KGHSH and CDR2 LQKENI. The V end lost 1 base, the J end lost 8 bases, and 6 bases lay between the germline ends. The CDR3 is made up of 12 amino acids. The CDR3 bases are TGTGCCAGCTCACCACAGCGGGATGAGCAGTTCTTC. Its protein product is CASSPQRDEQFF.

The DNA of the CDR3 is TGTGCCAGCAGCCAAGTCGGGACTAGCCCAGATACGCAGTATTTT. Protein: CASSQVGTSPDTQYF. J is TRBJ2-3 and V is TRBV4-2; TRBD2 aligns across 9 bases. The CDR3 runs 15 residues. The germline CDR1 and CDR2 sequences are LGHNA and YNFKEQ. V shed 1 base, J shed 4 bases, and the junction held 3 bases outside the gene matches.

The rearrangement uses TRBV19 and TRBJ1-4; D uncertain. Germline V gene sequence: CDR1 LNHDA, CDR2 SQIVND (reference sequence). V was clipped by 3 bases and J by 8 bases, with 13 bases between them. The CDR3 contains 14 residues. CDR3: CASSIVSAQEKLFF. CDR3 nucleotides: TGTGCCAGTAGTATTGTATCCGCCCAGGAAAAACTGTTTTTT. Based on the CDR3 plus reference TRBV19 and TRBJ1-4, the full variable domain is DGGITQSPKYLFRKEGQNVTLSCEQNLNHDAMYWYRQDPGQGLRLIYYSQIVNDFQKGDIAEGYSVSREKKESFPLTVTSAQKNPTAFYLCASSIVSAQEKLFFGSGTQLSVL.

This sequence joins TRBV5-3 and TRBJ2-3; the match to TRBD2 covers 9 bases. TRBV5-3 is treated as an ORF (open reading frame) with a function not yet certain. With V trimmed by 0 bases and J by 8 bases, 4 bases remained unmatched. The CDR3 is 14 amino acids. The CDR3 spells CARSLASGTCTQYF. The CDR3 bases are TGTGCCAGAAGCTTGGCTAGCGGGACCTGTACGCAGTATTTT.

The chain recombines TRBV29-1 with TRBJ2-7; D ambiguous. Germline CDR1 and CDR2: SQVTM and ANQGSEA. The CDR3 sequence is 11 residues long. The ends were cut back, 4 bases at V and 2 bases at J, with 6 bases in the middle. The CDR3 region is CSVGSTYEQYF. The CDR3 region has the DNA TGCAGCGTTGGTAGCACCTACGAGCAGTACTTC.

This chain connects TRBV4-1 to TRBJ2-1, with 15 positions matching TRBD2. After removal of 0 bases from V and 10 bases from J, the junction contained 7 bases not matched to a gene. The germline V gene encodes CDR1 MGHRA and CDR2 YSYEKL. This CDR3 is built from 17 residues. The CDR3 region is CASSQDWGLAGGGEQFF. The CDR3 DNA reads TGCGCCAGCAGCCAAGATTGGGGACTAGCGGGAGGCGGAGAGCAGTTCTTC.

This sequence joins TRBV11-2 and TRBJ1-5; D unclear. Germline V gene data show CDR1 as SGHAT and CDR2 as FQNNGV. Trimming cost V 2 bases and J 8 bases, with 10 bases left between them. The CDR3 spans 13 residues. The CDR3 loop reads CASSLSLEEPQHF. DNA for the CDR3: TGTGCCAGCAGCTTAAGTTTGGAAGAGCCCCAGCATTTT.